A selection of T cell receptor beta chains follows, all from one sample in a study of cytomegalovirus exposure and HLA in healthy donors. Clones were sequenced by immunoSEQ multiplex PCR, and TCRdb holds only the in-frame ones, with some missing. The sample yields about 66,000 clones, 95% to 98% seen once. The sample comprised PBMCs. Receptors were obtained from a woman between 18 and 30 years old in good health and CMV-seropositive. CDR3s include the opening cysteine and the closing phenylalanine or tryptophan. A D gene is named only where the DNA matches it firmly. The listing skips clone size in some rows; elsewhere it reads once, few, many or a size class.

V	D	size	J	CDR3	DNA
TRBV18	NA	NA	TRBJ1-2	CASSPRVRVRENYGYTF	TGTGCCAGCTCCCCACGGGTTAGGGTCCGGGAGAACTATGGCTACACCTTC
TRBV6-1	NA	NA	TRBJ2-7	CASYTRSSYEQYF	TGTGCCAGTTATACGAGGAGCTCCTACGAGCAGTACTTC
TRBV27	NA	NA	TRBJ2-1	CASSPAMGLAVGGGQFF	TGTGCCAGCAGTCCAGCGATGGGGCTAGCGGTCGGAGGGGGGCAGTTCTTC
TRBV29-1	NA	NA	TRBJ2-3	CSVAFRDSITDTQYF	TGCAGCGTTGCTTTCCGGGACTCCATAACAGATACGCAGTATTTT
TRBV15	TRBD2	NA	TRBJ2-5	CATSSTSGRFETQYF	TGTGCCACCAGCTCGACTAGCGGGAGGTTCGAGACCCAGTACTTC
TRBV19	TRBD1	NA	TRBJ1-2	CASTERDRGLYGYTF	TGTGCCAGTACAGAACGGGACAGGGGCCTCTATGGCTACACCTTC
TRBV6-5	TRBD2	NA	TRBJ2-7	CASSYSRGTYEQYF	TGTGCCAGCAGTTACTCGCGGGGGACCTACGAGCAGTACTTC
TRBV27	TRBD1	NA	TRBJ2-5	CASSFYRTGGRLETQYF	TGTGCCAGCAGTTTCTATAGGACAGGGGGCAGGTTGGAGACCCAGTACTTC
TRBV28	TRBD1	NA	TRBJ2-7	CASIDGNRGLWSEQYF	TGTGCCAGCATAGACGGGAACAGGGGTTTATGGAGCGAGCAGTACTTC
TRBV2	TRBD1	once	TRBJ1-4	CASKGTGTGTEKLFF	TGTGCCAGCAAGGGAACCGGGACAGGCACCGAAAAACTGTTTTTT
TRBV4-2	NA	NA	TRBJ2-7	CASSWGLDSSYEQYF	TGTGCCAGCAGCTGGGGACTGGATAGCTCCTACGAGCAGTACTTC
TRBV7-2	TRBD2	NA	TRBJ2-1	CASSFTSGRGNEQFF	TGTGCCAGCAGCTTTACTAGCGGGAGGGGGAATGAGCAGTTCTTC
TRBV30	TRBD2	NA	TRBJ2-3	CAWSVAGPDTQYF	TGTGCCTGGAGTGTAGCGGGACCAGATACGCAGTATTTT
TRBV7-9	TRBD2	NA	TRBJ2-3	CASSASQREPDTQYF	TGTGCCAGCAGCGCCTCCCAGCGGGAGCCAGATACGCAGTATTTT
TRBV6-4	NA	NA	TRBJ2-2	CASSFDHSGNTGELFF	TGTGCCAGCAGTTTCGATCATAGCGGTAACACCGGGGAGCTGTTTTTT
TRBV7-7	NA	NA	TRBJ2-3	CASSLGGQGITDTQYF	TGTGCTAGCAGCCTGGGGGGGCAGGGCATTACAGATACGCAGTATTTT
TRBV28	TRBD1	NA	TRBJ1-1	CASRRTGPREAFF	TGTGCCAGCAGGCGGACAGGGCCCCGTGAAGCTTTCTTT
TRBV30	TRBD1	NA	TRBJ1-1	CAWSVGQRNTEAFF	TGTGCCTGGAGTGTGGGACAGAGGAACACTGAAGCTTTCTTT
TRBV30	NA	NA	TRBJ1-2	CAWSPGNYGYTF	TGTGCCTGGAGTCCGGGGAACTATGGCTACACCTTC
TRBV5-8	TRBD2	NA	TRBJ2-1	CASSYGTSGRKGEQFF	TGTGCCAGCAGCTATGGGACTAGCGGGAGAAAGGGTGAGCAGTTCTTC
TRBV30	TRBD2	NA	TRBJ2-7	CASREAYEQYF	TGTGCGTCACGGGAGGCCTACGAGCAGTACTTC
TRBV6-5	TRBD1	once	TRBJ2-7	CASSYTRQGTHEQYF	TGTGCCAGCAGTTACACCCGACAGGGTACCCACGAGCAGTACTTC
TRBV5-6	NA	NA	TRBJ2-1	CASSLTATDEQFF	TGTGCCAGCAGCTTGACAGCTACAGATGAGCAGTTCTTC
TRBV27	TRBD1	NA	TRBJ1-1	CAILQGSTEAFF	TGTGCCATTCTACAGGGGTCCACTGAAGCTTTCTTT
TRBV7-3	TRBD2	NA	TRBJ2-2	CASSWPTSGPNTGELFF	TGTGCCAGCAGCTGGCCAACTAGCGGCCCGAACACCGGGGAGCTGTTTTTT
TRBV28	NA	NA	TRBJ2-3	CASSRAETSTDTQYF	TGTGCCAGCAGTAGAGCGGAAACTAGCACAGATACGCAGTATTTT
TRBV28	NA	NA	TRBJ2-7	CATEDYLTYEQYF	TGTGCCACCGAGGACTACCTAACCTACGAGCAGTACTTC
TRBV30	NA	NA	TRBJ1-2	CAWSQYIRLSLDDGYTF	TGTGCCTGGAGCCAATATATTAGACTATCCTTAGACGATGGCTACACCTTC
TRBV27	TRBD2	NA	TRBJ2-7	CASSSPGLVYEQYF	TGTGCCAGCAGCTCACCGGGACTAGTCTACGAGCAGTACTTC
TRBV18	TRBD1	NA	TRBJ1-1	CASSPRTGGDTEAFF	TGTGCCAGCTCACCAAGAACAGGGGGGGACACTGAAGCTTTCTTT
TRBV5-4	NA	NA	TRBJ2-1	CASSLGQSLNEQFF	TGTGCCAGCAGCTTGGGACAGTCATTGAATGAGCAGTTCTTC
TRBV9	NA	NA	TRBJ1-2	CASSVGQSDYGYTF	TGTGCCAGCAGCGTAGGACAGTCTGACTATGGCTACACCTTC
TRBV10-3	NA	once	TRBJ2-3	CAIIKEGTDTQYF	TGTGCCATCATCAAAGAGGGCACAGATACGCAGTATTTT
TRBV29-1	TRBD1	NA	TRBJ2-7	CSGGTGVGEQYF	TGCAGCGGGGGGACAGGGGTAGGAGAGCAGTACTTC
TRBV28	NA	NA	TRBJ2-1	CASSYPLEAEKYNEQFF	TGTGCCAGCAGTTACCCCCTAGAAGCGGAGAAGTACAATGAGCAGTTCTTC
TRBV2	NA	NA	TRBJ1-2	CASSDFFYPNYGYTF	TGTGCCAGCAGTGATTTCTTTTATCCTAACTATGGCTACACCTTC
TRBV5-1	NA	NA	TRBJ2-7	CASSLEGDSYEQYF	TGCGCCAGCAGCTTGGAAGGAGACTCCTACGAGCAGTACTTC
TRBV4-1	TRBD2	NA	TRBJ2-1	CASSQAPWASGKGNEQFF	TGCGCCAGCAGCCAAGCCCCCTGGGCTAGCGGGAAGGGGAATGAGCAGTTCTTC
TRBV7-9	NA	NA	TRBJ1-1	CASSLGGPYRNTEAFF	TGTGCCAGCAGCTTAGGGGGCCCGTACAGGAACACTGAAGCTTTCTTT
TRBV7-9	TRBD2	NA	TRBJ2-1	CASSLETSGYNEQFF	TGTGCCAGCAGCTTAGAAACTAGCGGCTACAATGAGCAGTTCTTC
TRBV5-1	TRBD1	NA	TRBJ2-7	CASSLGQGLREQYF	TGCGCCAGCAGCTTGGGACAGGGGCTAAGGGAGCAGTACTTC
TRBV7-8	NA	NA	TRBJ2-5	CASSVPQGFQETQYF	TGTGCCAGCAGCGTACCTCAGGGTTTTCAAGAGACCCAGTACTTC
TRBV5-5	NA	NA	TRBJ2-7	CASSLGGPYEQYF	TGTGCCAGCAGCTTGGGAGGGCCCTACGAGCAGTACTTC
TRBV29-1	TRBD2	NA	TRBJ2-3	CSVITSGRGRGADTQYF	TGCAGCGTAATAACTAGCGGGAGAGGGCGTGGGGCAGATACGCAGTATTTT
TRBV13	TRBD2	NA	TRBJ2-3	CASTRGGAWPDTQYF	TGTGCCAGCACCCGGGGGGGAGCCTGGCCAGATACGCAGTATTTT
TRBV19	TRBD1	NA	TRBJ1-2	CASSIAPDRENGYTF	TGTGCCAGTAGTATAGCTCCGGACAGGGAGAATGGCTACACCTTC
TRBV7-8	NA	NA	TRBJ1-1	CASSLGVGTEAFF	TGTGCCAGCAGCTTAGGAGTTGGTACTGAAGCTTTCTTT
TRBV4-1	NA	once	TRBJ2-1	CASSHANLGAAGHEQFF	TGCGCCAGCAGCCACGCAAACCTGGGGGCCGCGGGCCATGAGCAGTTCTTC